Below are 30 T cell receptor beta chains sequenced from a single sample in a study of blood T cell repertoires in COVID-19. Only in-frame clones appear in the TCRdb table, and some are missing; sequencing was by immunoSEQ multiplex PCR. Of around 250,000 clones listed, about four fifths are singletons. Sequenced input: peripheral blood. The receptors were gathered from a woman aged 18-29 years with acute or convalescent COVID-19.

The CDR3 sequence is CASSGDEQFF. Written as DNA, the CDR3 is TGTGCCAGCAGTGGAGATGAGCAGTTCTTC. V is TRBV6-6 and J is TRBJ2-1; D is undetermined. CDR3 length equals 10 residues. Between the trimmed V and J ends, which lost 5 bases and 8 bases, there was a span of 4 bases. Germline CDR1 is MNHNY and CDR2 is SVGAGI (reference sequence).

The V gene is TRBV7-8, the J gene TRBJ2-5; TRBD2 matches at 11 bases. CDR3 length: 16 amino acids. CDR1 is SGHVS and CDR2 is FQNEAQ in the germline V gene. The junction had 7 bases not matched to a gene; V was cut back by 5 bases and J by 2 bases. CDR3 sequence (DNA): TGTGCCAGCAGCACCCGACTAGCGGGGAGTCAAGAGACCCAGTACTTC. Translating gives CASSTRLAGSQETQYF. Supplemented by reference TRBV7-8 and TRBJ2-5, the full variable domain reads GAGVSQSPRYKVAKRGQDVALRCDPISGHVSLFWYQQALGQGPEFLTYFQNEAQLDKSGLPSDRFFAERPEGSVSTLKIQRTQQEDSAVYLCASSTRLAGSQETQYFGPGTRLLVL.

The chain uses TRBV7-8 and TRBJ1-2; D not resolved. There are 13 residues in the CDR3. Trimming removed 5 bases from V and 5 bases from J, with 12 bases in between. Germline CDR1 is SGHVS and CDR2 is FQNEAQ. Here the CDR3 reads CASSPEGSYGYTF. CDR3 nucleotides: TGTGCCAGCAGCCCAGAGGGTAGTTATGGCTACACCTTC.

J is TRBJ2-7 and V is TRBV11-2; the match to TRBD2 covers 8 bases. CDR3 length: 15 residues. Trimming cost V 7 bases and J 1 base; bases outside gene matches: 9. Germline values: CDR1 SGHAT, CDR2 FQNNGV. This CDR3 reads CASTLSGILSYEQYF. CDR3 in DNA: TGTGCCAGCACTCTTAGCGGGATTCTATCCTACGAGCAGTACTTC. Together with reference TRBV11-2 and TRBJ2-7, the CDR3 gives the full variable domain: EAGVAQSPRYKIIEKRQSVAFWCNPISGHATLYWYQQILGQGPKLLIQFQNNGVVDDSQLPKDRFSAERLKGVDSTLKIQPAKLEDSAVYLCASTLSGILSYEQYFGPGTRLTVT.

V gene TRBV13 combines with J gene TRBJ2-1, with TRBD2 matching 9 bases. This CDR3 is built from 16 residues. Germline CDR1 is PRHDT and CDR2 is FYEKMQ (reference sequence). J was trimmed by 5 bases and V by 1 base; bases with no gene match: 6. The CDR3 DNA reads as TGTGCCAGCAGCTTAGCACCGGGACTAGCCAACAATGAGCAGTTCTTC. It translates to CASSLAPGLANNEQFF. The full variable domain, in which reference TRBV13 and TRBJ2-1 provide the parts outside the CDR3, is AAGVIQSPRHLIKEKRETATLKCYPIPRHDTVYWYQQGPGQDPQFLISFYEKMQSDKGSIPDRFSAQQFSDYHSELNMSSLELGDSALYFCASSLAPGLANNEQFFGPGTRLTVL.

This clone occurred a few times. V usage is TRBV27 and J usage is TRBJ1-6, with 7 nucleotides matching TRBD1. Trimming removed 2 bases from V and 14 bases from J; junction bases left unmatched: 9. Germline V gene sequence: CDR1 MNHEY, CDR2 SMNVEV (reference sequence). This CDR3 spans 14 amino acids. The CDR3 DNA sequence: TGTGCCAGCAGTTTAGGACAGGAGGTATTCACCCTCCACTTT. Its protein is CASSLGQEVFTLHF.

This chain links TRBV27 with TRBJ2-1, with TRBD2 matching over 16 bases. CDR1 and CDR2 from the germline V gene are MNHEY and SMNVEV (reference sequence). The CDR3 loop spans 16 amino acids. The V and J ends lost 0 bases and 9 bases, in that order; junction bases with no gene match: 2. The CDR3 DNA is TGTGCCAGCAGTTTATCGGGACTAGCGGGAGGGTTTGAGCAGTTCTTC. Residues: CASSLSGLAGGFEQFF.

The chain has TRBV5-1 and TRBJ1-1, with D hard to call. V lost 0 bases, J lost 0 bases, and 6 bases lay in between. This CDR3 contains 14 residues. CDR1 is SGHRS and CDR2 is YFSETQ in the germline V gene. CDR3 coding DNA: TGCGCCAGCAGCTTGGGTCCGGTGAACACTGAAGCTTTCTTT. Protein: CASSLGPVNTEAFF.

The chain combines TRBV24-1 with TRBJ1-2; 7 positions agree with TRBD1. The germline gives CDR1 KGHDR, CDR2 SFDVKD. This CDR3 has 14 residues. V shed 5 bases and J 4 bases; nucleotides not matched to a gene: 6. CDR3 nucleotide sequence: TGTGCCACCAGTGCTCGACAGGGATCCTATGGCTACACCTTC. Encoded protein: CATSARQGSYGYTF.

The J gene is TRBJ1-2, the V gene TRBV28; a possible D gene is TRBD1 (6 bases). Trimming removed 7 bases from V and 2 bases from J, with 17 bases in between. CDR1 and CDR2 from the germline V gene are MDHEN and SYDVKM. The CDR3 runs to 15 residues. In DNA form, the CDR3 reads TGTGCCAGCACCCAGGGGATGTGGTTCAACTATGGCTACACCTTC. Amino acids: CASTQGMWFNYGYTF.

The chain employs TRBV30 and TRBJ1-2; a weak D match, TRBD1 (5 bases). Trimming took off 5 bases at V and 1 base at J, with 14 bases between the two ends. The CDR3 consists of 14 residues. From germline, CDR1 is GTSNPN and CDR2 SVGIG (reference sequence). The CDR3 sequence is CAWGLPTVNYGYTF. The CDR3 DNA reads as TGTGCCTGGGGACTGCCGACAGTTAACTATGGCTACACCTTC.

The chain combines TRBV5-1 with TRBJ1-1; no clear D. Trimming left V 6 bases short and J 6 bases short, with 12 bases between. Germline CDR1 is SGHRS and CDR2 is YFSETQ. This CDR3 comprises 12 residues. CDR3 coding DNA: TGCGCCAGCAACCTAGAGGGCTCTGAAGCTTTCTTT. Residues: CASNLEGSEAFF.

The V gene is TRBV7-2, the J gene TRBJ1-2; maybe TRBD1 (6 bases). This CDR3 comprises 15 residues. The germline V and J ends were trimmed by 2 bases and 1 base, with 11 bases remaining between them. The germline gives CDR1 SGHTA, CDR2 FQGNSA. The CDR3 DNA is TGTGCCAGCAGCTTAACCGGGACAATTAACTATGGCTACACCTTC. Amino acid sequence: CASSLTGTINYGYTF.

The sample holds one count of this clone. V usage is TRBV7-9 and J usage is TRBJ2-7; the D gene is possibly TRBD2 (5 bases). This CDR3 spans 15 amino acids. With 5 bases removed from V and 1 base from J, the gap between germline ends came to 15 bases. Germline-derived CDR1 and CDR2 are SEHNR and FQNEAQ (reference sequence). The CDR3 DNA reads TGTGCCAGCAGCGGGGAGAGGACCCCTTCCTACGAGCAGTACTTC. Its protein is CASSGERTPSYEQYF.

The chain couples TRBV7-8 to TRBJ2-2; D remains ambiguous. The CDR3 runs to 16 residues. From germline, CDR1 is SGHVS and CDR2 FQNEAQ. V lost 4 bases to trimming and J lost 0 bases, with 12 bases between them. This CDR3 is CASSSQASTNTGELFF. The CDR3 DNA reads TGTGCCAGCAGCTCGCAGGCTTCCACGAACACCGGGGAGCTGTTTTTT.

The gene calls are TRBV27 and TRBJ2-5; 7 bases agree with TRBD2. CDR3 size: 15 residues. Germline V gene data show CDR1 as MNHEY and CDR2 as SMNVEV (reference sequence). The J segment lost 1 base and the V segment lost 7 bases, leaving 9 bases of the junction unmatched. This chain's CDR3 is CASTKTGGIQETQYF. The CDR3, as DNA: TGTGCCAGCACCAAAACGGGAGGAATCCAAGAGACCCAGTACTTC.

The count of this clone is one. V and J are TRBV18 and TRBJ2-3; D is ambiguous. CDR3 length equals 14 residues. The ends were cut back, 0 bases at V and 0 bases at J, with 4 bases in the middle. The germline gives CDR1 KGHSH, CDR2 LQKENI. As DNA, the CDR3 is TGTGCCAGCTCACCACCTTCTAGCACAGATACGCAGTATTTT. Protein sequence: CASSPPSSTDTQYF.

This chain uses TRBV5-1 with TRBJ2-7; TRBD1 aligns across 10 bases. CDR1 and CDR2 from the germline V gene are SGHRS and YFSETQ. Germline trimming cut 5 bases from V and 2 bases from J; bases unmatched to any gene: 4. The CDR3 extends over 14 amino acids. The CDR3: CASRRTGGTYEQYF. In DNA, the CDR3 is TGCGCCAGCAGACGGACAGGGGGAACCTACGAGCAGTACTTC.

CDR3 DNA: TGCGCCAGCAGCCAATACGGGGGAGGAGGAGAGACCCAGTACTTC. It yields the protein CASSQYGGGGETQYF. The chain uses TRBV4-3 and TRBJ2-5; a weak D match, TRBD2 (6 bases). Trimming took 2 bases from V and 4 from J, leaving 14 bases between them. From germline, CDR1 is LGHNA and CDR2 YSLEER. The CDR3 runs to 15 residues.

This clone showed up just once. The genes are TRBV19 and TRBJ1-5; 7 nucleotides line up with TRBD1. V was clipped by 3 bases and J by 6 bases; unmatched bases: 11. CDR1 and CDR2 (germline): LNHDA, SQIVND (reference sequence). CDR3 size: 16 residues. DNA for the CDR3: TGTGCCAGTAGTATGTCGTCAGGGGGTAGTAGTCAGCCCCAGCATTTT. Translation: CASSMSSGGSSQPQHF.

The rearrangement links TRBV13 to TRBJ2-7; 7 bases line up with TRBD2. There are 14 residues in the CDR3. CDR1 and CDR2 (germline): PRHDT, FYEKMQ (reference sequence). V lost 4 bases to trimming and J lost 2 bases; unmatched junction nucleotides: 5. DNA for the CDR3: TGTGCCAGCAGCTCCGCCGGGACTACCTACGAGCAGTACTTC. Its translation is CASSSAGTTYEQYF.

J is TRBJ2-2 and V is TRBV7-9; D not resolved. The CDR3 is 16 residues long. The germline V and J ends were trimmed by 3 bases and 6 bases, with 17 bases remaining between them. Germline V gene sequence: CDR1 SEHNR, CDR2 FQNEAQ (reference sequence). The CDR3 here is CASSFRDGEAAGELFF. The DNA for the CDR3 is TGTGCCAGCAGCTTTCGAGATGGCGAGGCGGCCGGGGAGCTGTTTTTT.

The chain joins TRBV7-9 to TRBJ2-1; D possibly corresponds to TRBD2 (6 bases). CDR3 length: 12 residues. V lost 7 bases, J lost 8 bases, and 12 bases lay in between. Germline values: CDR1 SEHNR, CDR2 FQNEAQ (reference sequence). The CDR3 region has the DNA TGTGCCAGCAAGGGAGGACGCGATGAGCAGTTCTTC. Translating gives CASKGGRDEQFF.

V is TRBV5-4 and J is TRBJ2-1, with D possibly TRBD2 on 6 matching bases. Germline values: CDR1 SGHNT, CDR2 YYREEE (reference sequence). V was trimmed by 0 bases and J by 10 bases, leaving 23 bases between them. This CDR3 has 17 residues. CDR3 residues: CASSLVLTSDSLSEQFF. CDR3 DNA: TGTGCCAGCAGCTTGGTTTTGACTAGTGATTCCCTCTCAGAGCAGTTCTTC.

The table lists this clone with a few counts. V and J are TRBV2 and TRBJ1-1; no firm D call. This CDR3 spans 14 amino acids. V shed 0 bases and J shed 5 bases, with 10 bases lying between them. Germline V gene data show CDR1 as SNHLY and CDR2 as FYNNEI. The CDR3 DNA reads as TGTGCCAGCAGTGAAGCGAGGGCTGGAACTGAAGCTTTCTTT. Translation: CASSEARAGTEAFF.

The chain joins TRBV19 to TRBJ2-1; 7 bases align to TRBD2. Losses at the gene ends were 6 bases for V and 9 bases for J; bases not matched to a gene: 8. The CDR3 has 13 residues. Germline values: CDR1 LNHDA, CDR2 SQIVND (reference sequence). The CDR3 nucleotides are TGTGCCAGTAGGGGCGGGAGTCCTGGTGAGCAGTTCTTC. Translated, it gives CASRGGSPGEQFF.

The chain carries TRBV28 and TRBJ1-1; TRBD1 matches at 8 bases. The junction had 23 bases not matched to a gene; V was cut back by 5 bases and J by 6 bases. The CDR3 spans 19 residues. CDR1 and CDR2 (germline): MDHEN, SYDVKM. The CDR3 region is CASSPPGQVRDPSCPEAFF. For the CDR3, the DNA is TGTGCCAGCAGTCCGCCGGGACAGGTACGGGATCCATCCTGTCCTGAAGCTTTCTTT.

The chain joins TRBV28 to TRBJ1-2, with D possibly TRBD1 on 5 matching bases. In germline, CDR1 is MDHEN, CDR2 SYDVKM. The CDR3 consists of 16 residues. The V and J ends lost 3 bases and 4 bases respectively, with 18 bases between them. The CDR3 DNA follows: TGTGCCAGCAGTTTCCCCCTCGGGGGGTTTCGCTATGGCTACACCTTC. Encoded protein: CASSFPLGGFRYGYTF.

V usage is TRBV7-2 and J usage is TRBJ2-3; possible D gene TRBD2, 6 bases. CDR1 is SGHTA and CDR2 is FQGNSA in the germline V gene. V dropped 3 bases and J dropped 5 bases, with 12 bases sitting between them. The CDR3 consists of 14 residues. The CDR3, as DNA: TGTGCCAGCAGCTTTGGGGGGAAGGAAGATACGCAGTATTTT. Residues: CASSFGGKEDTQYF.

The rearrangement links TRBV19 to TRBJ1-5; 8 bases fit TRBD1. Trimming cost V 9 bases and J 4 bases; bases outside gene matches: 5. The CDR3 consists of 13 residues. Germline lookup yields CDR1 LNHDA and CDR2 SQIVND (reference sequence). The CDR3 DNA is TGTGCCAGCAGACAGGGGAGGAATCAGCCCCAGCATTTT. Its protein product is CASRQGRNQPQHF.